The next 31 T cell receptor beta chains were all read from a single sample in a study of blood T cells in healthy people across ages. Primed by a sample-barcoded 5' primer and a J-beta primer mix, a second PCR proceeded for about 6 to 12 cycles. TCRdb redid the calling of the 5' RACE reads with MiXCR, one entry per CDR3 protein. The sample records hundreds of thousands of distinct CDR3 sequences, approximately 60% being singletons. Sequenced material: blood. The receptors stem from a man between 40 and 49 years old in good health.

The CDR3 sequence is CASSPWVASIRMTEAFF. In nucleotides, the CDR3 is TGTGCCAGCTCACCGTGGGTGGCTTCCATTAGAATGACTGAAGCTTTCTTT. J is TRBJ1-1 and V is TRBV18, with no clear D. Germline V gene sequence: CDR1 KGHSH, CDR2 LQKENI. V was cut by 3 bases and J by 5 bases, with 22 bases left in between. The CDR3 runs 17 residues.

This clonotype was seen only a few times. V and J are TRBV5-1 and TRBJ2-2; no firm D call. V dropped 5 bases and J dropped 8 bases, with 16 bases sitting between them. Germline-derived CDR1 and CDR2 are SGHRS and YFSETQ. This CDR3 is 14 amino acids long. CDR3 nucleotides: TGCGCCAGCAGTAAGAAACAAGTAGGAGGGGAGCTGTTTTTT. Translating it yields CASSKKQVGGELFF.

The chain is built from TRBV9 and TRBJ2-1; either TRBD1 or TRBD2 may fit D (6 bases each). The assigned J gene may be wrong: the sequence end matches TRBJ2-5 better. Germline CDR1 and CDR2: SGDLS and YYNGEE. This CDR3 has 16 residues. The CDR3 sequence: CASSLQGGGLQETQYF. CDR3 DNA: TGTGCCAGCAGCCTCCAAGGTGGGGGGCTCCAAGAGACCCAGTACTTC.

This sequence joins TRBV15 and TRBJ1-4; D perhaps matches TRBD1 (6 bases). The CDR3 totals 16 residues. Trimming pared 0 bases from V and 6 bases from J, leaving 14 bases between. CDR1 is LNHNV and CDR2 is YYDKDF in the germline V gene (reference sequence). The CDR3 loop reads CATSRDRGLGDEKLFF. CDR3 bases: TGTGCCACCAGCAGAGATCGGGGGCTAGGGGATGAAAAACTGTTTTTT.

The rearrangement joins TRBV7-2 to TRBJ1-1; D unclear. The CDR3 consists of 16 residues. V dropped 0 bases and J dropped 1 base, with 12 bases sitting between them. CDR1 SGHTA and CDR2 FQGNSA come from the germline V gene. Here the CDR3 reads CASSLASGTRNTEAFF. The CDR3 DNA follows: TGTGCCAGCAGCTTAGCGAGTGGCACTAGGAACACTGAAGCTTTCTTT.

This clonotype was seen a handful of times. The chain uses TRBV29-1 and TRBJ2-1; 9 bases match TRBD2. Looked up from germline, CDR1 is SQVTM and CDR2 is ANQGSEA. The CDR3 runs to 16 residues. After removal of 1 base from V and 0 bases from J, the junction contained 4 bases not matched to a gene. Here the CDR3 DNA reads TGCAGCGTTGAAGGGTCTAGCGGGGTCTCCTACAATGAGCAGTTCTTC. This gives the protein CSVEGSSGVSYNEQFF.

The rearrangement uses TRBV10-3 and TRBJ2-5, with TRBD2 as a possible D gene (5 bases). The ends were cut back, 10 bases at V and 4 bases at J, with 25 bases in the middle. Germline V gives CDR1 ENHRY, CDR2 SYGVKD. The CDR3 consists of 16 residues. The CDR3 region is CATVRNRDSGSETQYF. CDR3 bases: TGTGCCACCGTGCGAAACCGGGATTCGGGATCAGAGACCCAGTACTTC.

This chain connects TRBV7-9 to TRBJ2-7; the match to TRBD2 covers 7 bases. The J call may be faulty, since TRBJ2-5 better matches the DNA end. There are 14 residues in the CDR3. Germline CDR1 and CDR2: SEHNR and FQNEAQ (reference sequence). CDR3 sequence reads: CASSSRLADETQYF. CDR3 in DNA: TGTGCCAGCAGCTCCCGACTAGCCGACGAGACCCAGTACTTC.

The chain is built from TRBV29-1 and TRBJ1-1, with a weak D call TRBD1 (6 bases). Trimming left V 7 bases short and J 1 base short, with 19 bases between. This CDR3 has 15 residues. Germline V gene sequence: CDR1 SQVTM, CDR2 ANQGSEA. In nucleotides, the CDR3 is TGCAGCGCCACCGGTGAGGGGGGATCGAACACTGAAGCTTTCTTT. This codes for CSATGEGGSNTEAFF.

The chain uses TRBV12-3 or TRBV12-4 and TRBJ1-6; TRBD1 matches at 7 bases. The CDR3 sequence is 14 residues long. Trimming at V came to 6 bases and at J to 9 bases, leaving 8 bases not matched to a gene. In DNA, the CDR3 is TGTGCCAGCAGGCCGACAGGGATTAGTTCACCCCTCCACTTT. Translation: CASRPTGISSPLHF.

The chain links TRBV27 to TRBJ2-4; D gene ambiguous. V gave up 7 bases and J gave up 3 bases, with 22 bases separating them. The CDR3 runs 17 residues. The germline V gene encodes CDR1 MNHEY and CDR2 SMNVEV (reference sequence). The DNA for the CDR3 is TGTGCCAGCACAAGTTTTAGCATGGCCGCCTACAAAAACATTCAGTACTTC. It yields the protein CASTSFSMAAYKNIQYF.

This clonotype was counted only a few times. This chain's CDR3 is CASKGLSGRETQYF. CDR3 coding DNA: TGTGCCAGCAAGGGTCTGAGCGGGCGAGAGACCCAGTACTTC. The gene calls are TRBV6-5 and TRBJ2-5, with D possibly matching TRBD2 (6 bases). Trimming removed 7 bases at V and 4 bases at J, with 16 bases between. CDR3 size: 14 residues. CDR1 MNHEY and CDR2 SVGAGI come from the germline V gene.

This sequence joins TRBV12-3 or TRBV12-4 and TRBJ1-2, with 7 bases fitting TRBD1. The CDR3 runs 11 residues. The V and J ends lost 5 bases and 10 bases, in that order; junction bases with no gene match: 4. The CDR3 DNA sequence: TGTGCCAGCAGTGGGGGGACAGCCTACACCTTC. This codes for CASSGGTAYTF.

This clonotype was seen a handful of times. A much larger clone sits a single nucleotide away, making a read error possible. The rearrangement uses TRBV12-3 or TRBV12-4 and TRBJ2-1; D unresolved. The germline V and J ends were trimmed by 3 bases and 6 bases, with 12 bases remaining between them. This CDR3 contains 14 residues. Written as DNA, the CDR3 is TGTGCCAGCAGTTTTGGGTCCAACCGCAATGAGCAGTTCTTC. Translating it yields CASSFGSNRNEQFF.

This chain joins TRBV21-1 and TRBJ2-1. The end of the DNA fits TRBJ2-7 better, so the J call may be wrong. TRBV21-1 is designated a pseudogene. The CDR3 contains 13 residues. Here the CDR3 reads CASSRLPYNEQYF. As DNA, the CDR3 is TGTGCCAGCAGCAGGCTCCCCTACAATGAGCAGTACTTC.

This clonotype was found many times. The V gene is TRBV4-3, the J gene TRBJ1-4; perhaps TRBD1 as D (5 bases). The CDR3 loop spans 17 amino acids. The V gene lost 0 bases and the J gene lost 3 bases, with 14 bases spanning the gap. Germline-derived CDR1 and CDR2 are LGHNA and YSLEER. For the CDR3, the DNA is TGCGCCAGCAGCCAAGACTGGGACTCGTCCGCTAATGAAAAACTGTTTTTT. It translates to CASSQDWDSSANEKLFF.

The chain carries TRBV29-1 and TRBJ1-1; D gene unclear. Germline CDR1 reads SQVTM; CDR2 reads ANQGSEA. Trimming removed 5 bases at V and 11 bases at J, with 15 bases between. This CDR3 is built from 11 residues. CDR3 DNA sequence: TGCAGCGTTACCGCCATTTCTGGGGCTTTCTTT. Its translation: CSVTAISGAFF. Filled out from reference TRBV29-1 and TRBJ1-1, the complete variable domain reads SAVISQKPSRDICQRGTSLTIQCQVDSQVTMMFWYRQQPGQSLTLIATANQGSEATYESGFVIDKFPISRPNLTFSTLTVSNMSPEDSSIYLCSVTAISGAFFGQGTRLTVV.

This clonotype has only a few counts. The V gene is TRBV3-1, the J gene TRBJ2-1; D is unclear. CDR1 and CDR2 (germline): LGHDT, YNNKEL (reference sequence). V gave up 3 bases and J gave up 8 bases, with 5 bases separating them. The CDR3 has 11 residues. CDR3 residues: CASSHRDEQFF. DNA of the CDR3: TGTGCCAGCAGCCACCGGGATGAGCAGTTCTTC.

The rearrangement uses TRBV5-1 and TRBJ2-3; TRBD1 matches 8 bases. This CDR3 contains 16 residues. With 0 bases clipped from V and 6 bases from J, the junction kept 9 bases outside the gene matches. The V gene's germline CDR1 is SGHRS and CDR2 YFSETQ. CDR3 coding DNA: TGCGCCAGCAGCTTGGCCGGACAGGGAGTGAGGGATACGCAGTATTTT. Its protein product is CASSLAGQGVRDTQYF.

The V and J genes are TRBV6-1 and TRBJ2-3, with D perhaps TRBD1 or TRBD2 (5 bases each). There are 20 residues in the CDR3. Trimming removed 8 bases from V and 0 bases from J, with 30 bases in between. The germline CDR1 and CDR2 sequences are MNHNS and SASEGT. The CDR3 is CASGLPDHWRRDLSTDTQYF. CDR3 DNA sequence: TGTGCCAGCGGGCTTCCCGATCATTGGCGCCGGGACCTCAGCACAGATACGCAGTATTTT.

The V gene is TRBV6-1, the J gene TRBJ1-5, with unresolved D. Germline V gives CDR1 MNHNS, CDR2 SASEGT. This CDR3 spans 12 amino acids. Trimming shortened V by 2 bases and J by 6 bases, and 5 bases separated the two germline ends. CDR3 sequence reads: CASSESGQPQHF. For the CDR3, the DNA is TGTGCCAGCAGTGAAAGTGGTCAGCCCCAGCATTTT.

The V and J genes are TRBV7-2 and TRBJ2-3; TRBD2 aligns across 10 bases. Trimming removed 5 bases from V and 2 bases from J; junction bases left unmatched: 4. Germline values: CDR1 SGHTA, CDR2 FQGNSA. The CDR3 is 15 amino acids. The CDR3 DNA reads TGTGCCAGCAGCCGAAGCGGGGGGGCCACAGATACGCAGTATTTT. Its protein product is CASSRSGGATDTQYF.

This clonotype qualifies as medium-sized. The chain joins TRBV7-8 to TRBJ2-7; TRBD1 aligns across 7 bases. This CDR3 contains 15 residues. Per the germline V gene, CDR1 is SGHVS and CDR2 is FQNEAQ. V dropped 4 bases and J dropped 2; count of bases not matched to a gene: 8. CDR3 coding DNA: TGTGCCAGCAGCTCGGGAAGACAGGGAACCTACGAGCAGTACTTC. This codes for CASSSGRQGTYEQYF.

This chain uses TRBV6-2 or TRBV6-3 with TRBJ2-7; 9 positions match TRBD1. The CDR3 is 13 amino acids. Germline-derived CDR1 and CDR2 are MNHEY and SVGEGT. V gave up 6 bases and J gave up 7 bases; unmatched junction bases: 7. CDR3 sequence (DNA): TGTGCCAGCAGAGGGACAGGGAGTCGAGAGCAGTACTTC. Translated: CASRGTGSREQYF.

In DNA, the CDR3 is TGTGCCAGCAGTCCTGGGGGGCTGGCTGGCTACACCTTC. It yields the protein CASSPGGLAGYTF. The chain carries TRBV13 and TRBJ1-2; tentatively, D is TRBD1 (6 bases). Trimming stripped 6 bases from V and 7 bases from J, with 15 bases between. This CDR3 is 13 amino acids long. CDR1 is PRHDT and CDR2 is FYEKMQ in the germline V gene (reference sequence).

The sample holds a few counts of this clonotype. The rearrangement uses TRBV7-9 and TRBJ1-1, with TRBD1 as a possible D gene (6 bases). Germline loops: CDR1 SEHNR, CDR2 FQNEAQ (reference sequence). The CDR3 has 13 amino acids. V was clipped by 6 bases and J by 5 bases, with 13 bases between them. The CDR3, as DNA: TGTGCCAGCAGTTTCGGGGGCCAAACTGAAGCTTTCTTT. As protein: CASSFGGQTEAFF.

The rearrangement uses TRBV20-1 and TRBJ2-5, with D perhaps matching TRBD1 (5 bases). CDR3 length: 13 residues. Trimming pared 5 bases from V and 2 bases from J, leaving 12 bases between. Germline V gene sequence: CDR1 DFQATT, CDR2 SNEGSKA (reference sequence). CDR3 sequence reads: CSAVQGRQETQYF. The CDR3 nucleotides read TGCAGTGCTGTTCAGGGTCGGCAAGAGACCCAGTACTTC.

The chain has TRBV28 and TRBJ2-1; 15 bases line up with TRBD2. This CDR3 region has 17 residues. With 6 bases clipped from V and 6 bases from J, the junction kept 9 bases outside the gene matches. Germline V gene data show CDR1 as MDHEN and CDR2 as SYDVKM. The CDR3 loop is CASSKAGLAGGVNEQFF. The CDR3, as DNA: TGTGCCAGCAGCAAGGCCGGACTAGCGGGAGGGGTCAATGAGCAGTTCTTC.

V gene TRBV27 combines with J gene TRBJ2-1, with D uncertain. The germline gives CDR1 MNHEY, CDR2 SMNVEV (reference sequence). The CDR3 sequence is 16 residues long. Deletions cut 2 bases from V and 2 bases from J, with 13 bases between. Here the CDR3 reads CASSLLTLRTYNEQFF. The CDR3 DNA is TGTGCCAGCAGTTTACTGACCCTCAGAACCTACAATGAGCAGTTCTTC.

The gene calls are TRBV6-1 and TRBJ2-5; perhaps TRBD2 as D (5 bases). The CDR3 covers 14 residues. Germline CDR1 reads MNHNS; CDR2 reads SASEGT. V was clipped by 10 bases and J by 6 bases, with 21 bases between them. The CDR3 DNA reads TGTGCCACCACGGGGAGCTCGTTGGGTAAGACCCAGTACTTC. Residues: CATTGSSLGKTQYF.

The genes are TRBV3-1 and TRBJ1-5, with unresolved D. Germline assignment: CDR1 LGHDT and CDR2 YNNKEL (reference sequence). The CDR3 is 15 residues long. V dropped 2 bases and J dropped 4 bases, with 12 bases sitting between them. The CDR3 is CASSQNAQPNQPQHF. The CDR3 coding sequence is TGTGCCAGCAGCCAAAATGCACAGCCGAATCAGCCCCAGCATTTT.